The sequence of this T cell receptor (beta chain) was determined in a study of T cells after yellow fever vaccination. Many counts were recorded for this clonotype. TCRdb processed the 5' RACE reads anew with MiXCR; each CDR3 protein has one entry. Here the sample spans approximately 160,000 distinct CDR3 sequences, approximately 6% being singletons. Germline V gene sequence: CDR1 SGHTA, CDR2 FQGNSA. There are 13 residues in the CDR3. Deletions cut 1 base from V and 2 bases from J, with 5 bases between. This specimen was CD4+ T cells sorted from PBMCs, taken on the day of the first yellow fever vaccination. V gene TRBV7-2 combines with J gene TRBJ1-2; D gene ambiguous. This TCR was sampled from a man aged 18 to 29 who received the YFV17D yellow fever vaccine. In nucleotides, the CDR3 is TGTGCCAGCAGCTTAGACGGGAACTATGGCTACACCTTC. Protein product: CASSLDGNYGYTF.